This T cell receptor beta chain originates from a study of T cells after yellow fever vaccination. Conversion of TCR transcripts into cDNA relied on 5'RACE template switching, which added a universal primer site and UMIs. Each CDR3 protein gets one entry after TCRdb re-called the 5' RACE reads with MiXCR. Of 350,000 to 450,000 distinct CDR3 sequences in the sample, around 6.5% were seen once. General observations from the study: There was a small share of clonotypes that showed up in both the CD4 and CD8 compartments. The study re-detected most primary-vaccination clones after the booster (nearly 97% CD4, roughly 90% CD8).

In this sample, this clonotype turned up a few times. Its specificity is unknown. The starting material was PBMCs, obtained 5 days after the yellow fever booster vaccination. This TCR was sampled from a man in his thirties or forties who received the YFV17D yellow fever vaccine.

The CDR3 here is CASSRGNIQYF. The DNA of the CDR3 is TGTGCCAGCAGCCGGGGGAACATTCAGTACTTC. The gene calls are TRBV2 and TRBJ2-4, with a possible D match to TRBD2 (6 bases). This CDR3 is 11 amino acids long. The germline V and J ends were trimmed by 6 bases and 7 bases, with 7 bases remaining between them. The germline CDR1 and CDR2 sequences are SNHLY and FYNNEI.